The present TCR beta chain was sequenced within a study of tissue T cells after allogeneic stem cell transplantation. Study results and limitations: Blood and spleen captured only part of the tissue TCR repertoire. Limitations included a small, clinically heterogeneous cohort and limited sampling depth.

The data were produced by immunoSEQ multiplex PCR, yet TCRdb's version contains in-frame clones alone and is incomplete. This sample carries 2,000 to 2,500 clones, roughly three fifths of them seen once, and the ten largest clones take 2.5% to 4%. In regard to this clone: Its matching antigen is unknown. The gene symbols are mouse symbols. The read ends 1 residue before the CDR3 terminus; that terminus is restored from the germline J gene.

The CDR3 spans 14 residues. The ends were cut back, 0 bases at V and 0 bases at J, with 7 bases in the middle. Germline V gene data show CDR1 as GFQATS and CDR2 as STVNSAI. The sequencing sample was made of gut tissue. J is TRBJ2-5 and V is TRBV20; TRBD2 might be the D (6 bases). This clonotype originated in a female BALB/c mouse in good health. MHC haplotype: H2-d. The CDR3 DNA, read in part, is TGTGGTGCTAGGGATGGGGGTAACCAAGACACCCAGTAC. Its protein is CGARDGGNQDTQY. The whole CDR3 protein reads CGARDGGNQDTQYF.